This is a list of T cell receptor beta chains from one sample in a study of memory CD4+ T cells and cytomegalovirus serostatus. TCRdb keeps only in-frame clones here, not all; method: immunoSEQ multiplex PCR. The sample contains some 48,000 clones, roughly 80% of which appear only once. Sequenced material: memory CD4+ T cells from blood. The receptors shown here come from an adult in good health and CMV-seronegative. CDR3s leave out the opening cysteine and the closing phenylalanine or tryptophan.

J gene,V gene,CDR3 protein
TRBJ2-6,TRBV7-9,ASIPGGSGANVLT
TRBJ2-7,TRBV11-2,ASSSGTGSSYEQY
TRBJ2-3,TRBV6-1,ASSESGTKFTDTQY
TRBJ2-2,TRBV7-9,ASSSMGAGGSTGELF
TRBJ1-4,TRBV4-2,ASSQEAGAGTNEKLF
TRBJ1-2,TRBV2,ASSEQLKDGYT
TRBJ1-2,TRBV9,ASSVGTINT
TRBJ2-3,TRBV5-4,ASSPRVAGGDTQY
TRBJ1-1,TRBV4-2,ASSRQIQVTGAEAF
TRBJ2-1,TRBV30,ALRTSHNEQF
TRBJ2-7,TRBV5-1,ASSLANGGYEQY
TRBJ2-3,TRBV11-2,ASSLYSDSDTQY
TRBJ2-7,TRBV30,ACSQGYEQY
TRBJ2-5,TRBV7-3,ASSLDSLRDRQETQY
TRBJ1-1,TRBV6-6,ASSRQGLNTEAF
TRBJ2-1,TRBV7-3,ASSLSTGNNEQF
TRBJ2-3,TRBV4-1,ASSQLLGTDTQY
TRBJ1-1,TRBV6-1,ASSEGTAPEAF
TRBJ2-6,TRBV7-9,ASSLARPGANVLT
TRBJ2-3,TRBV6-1,ASSWGGTDTQY
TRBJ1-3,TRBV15,ATSRAGQGLGGLGNTIY
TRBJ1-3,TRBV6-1,ASSENLPRSGNTIY
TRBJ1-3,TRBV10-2,ASSRGLDGNTIY
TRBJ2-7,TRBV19,ASNPTLTISYEQY
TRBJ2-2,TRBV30,AWSVWRGRVNTGELF
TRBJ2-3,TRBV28,ASSFPGTGSHTQY
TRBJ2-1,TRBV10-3,AISDDSGQNNEQF
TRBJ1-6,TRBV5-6,ASSETGTGNSPLH
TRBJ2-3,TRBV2,ASSVSDSSTDTQY
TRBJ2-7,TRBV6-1,ASSERTEEGEQY
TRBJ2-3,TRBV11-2,ASSLQGPRDTQY
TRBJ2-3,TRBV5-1,ASTLTGPYTDTQY
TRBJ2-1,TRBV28,ASRTSYNEQF
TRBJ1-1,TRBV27,ASSFSTGTGANTEAF
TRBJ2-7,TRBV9,ASSAAGREGEQY
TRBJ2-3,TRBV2,ASHSADRMRTDTQY
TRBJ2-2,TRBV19,ASSRQTSGRVNTGELF
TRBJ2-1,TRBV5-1,ASRELGQVDNEQF
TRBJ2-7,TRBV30,AWNLRGYSPGEQY
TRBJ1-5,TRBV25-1,ASSRTGSQPQH
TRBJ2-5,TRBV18,ASSPARPGATQTQY
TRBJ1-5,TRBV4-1,ASSQEVNLRDRQPQH
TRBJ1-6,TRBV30,AWRLGGNSPLH
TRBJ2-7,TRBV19,ASTPSGSMIYEQY
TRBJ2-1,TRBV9,ASSFSGRDNEQF
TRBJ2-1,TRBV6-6,ASSSPSGRANEQF
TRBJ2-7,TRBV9,ASSVGTRGNEQY
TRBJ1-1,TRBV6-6,ASSYGGNTEAF
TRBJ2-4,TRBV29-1,SVRQALAKNIQY
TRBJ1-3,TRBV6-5,ASSYRGQPGNTIY
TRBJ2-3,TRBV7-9,ASSFGEGDTQY
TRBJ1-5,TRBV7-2,ASSLVGAGGQPQH
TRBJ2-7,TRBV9,ASSPNSGSLKQY
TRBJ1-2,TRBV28,ASSPSHYGYT